Below are 27 T cell receptor beta chains sequenced from a single sample in a study of blood T cell repertoires in COVID-19 (dated by TCRdb to about 2020). The library was produced with the immunoSEQ multiplex PCR assay. TCRdb re-hosts the immuneACCESS table, in-frame sequences only. Its copies lack some clones; in the studies checked, an unresolved V gene accounts for under half of them, and the cause for the rest is not known. The sample table contains 200,000 to 250,000 clones; only one count was recorded for 70% to 90% of them. The top ten clonotypes cover 0.85% to 0.9% of the sample. The source material was PBMCs or T cells enriched from blood (not recorded which). The source of these receptors is a man aged 45-65 years who had been exposed to COVID-19.

The chain joins TRBV28 to TRBJ2-7; TRBD1 matches at 7 bases. V dropped 5 bases and J dropped 6; count of bases not matched to a gene: 7. Germline CDR1 reads MDHEN; CDR2 reads SYDVKM. This CDR3 comprises 13 residues. The CDR3 is CASSDDRAGEQYF. DNA of the CDR3: TGTGCCAGCAGTGACGACAGGGCAGGCGAGCAGTACTTC.

The genes are TRBV19 and TRBJ1-3; TRBD1 aligns across 8 bases. Germline trimming cut 8 bases from V and 0 bases from J; bases unmatched to any gene: 9. The germline gives CDR1 LNHDA, CDR2 SQIVND (reference sequence). CDR3 length: 16 residues. The CDR3 DNA reads TGTGCCAGTGCCGGACAGGGCCCTTTCTCTGGAAACACCATATATTTT. Encoded protein: CASAGQGPFSGNTIYF.

This chain joins TRBV7-9 and TRBJ1-1; 10 nucleotides agree with TRBD1. The CDR3 is 15 residues long. The V and J ends lost 4 bases and 5 bases, in that order; junction bases with no gene match: 7. Looked up from germline, CDR1 is SEHNR and CDR2 is FQNEAQ (reference sequence). The CDR3 nucleotides read TGTGCCAGCAGCTCTCGGGGGACAGGGGTTACTGAAGCTTTCTTT. It translates to CASSSRGTGVTEAFF.

The V and J genes are TRBV5-6 and TRBJ1-3; 7 nucleotides align to TRBD1. The CDR3 sequence is 14 residues long. V gave up 4 bases and J gave up 1 base; unmatched junction bases: 2. Germline CDR1 reads SGHDT; CDR2 reads YYEEEE. CDR3 bases: TGTGCCAGCAGCGGGACAGATTCTGGAAACACCATATATTTT. Protein sequence: CASSGTDSGNTIYF.

This clone was detected once. The rearrangement joins TRBV18 to TRBJ1-1; 7 nucleotides agree with TRBD1. V lost 1 base to trimming and J lost 2 bases; unmatched junction nucleotides: 7. Germline V gene data show CDR1 as KGHSH and CDR2 as LQKENI. This CDR3 spans 16 amino acids. The DNA for the CDR3 is TGTGCCAGCTCACCACTAACAGGGGACCTCAACACTGAAGCTTTCTTT. This codes for CASSPLTGDLNTEAFF.

This clone was seen only a few times. V gene TRBV28 combines with J gene TRBJ1-3; 7 bases fit TRBD1. Germline assignment: CDR1 MDHEN and CDR2 SYDVKM. The CDR3 runs 15 residues. V was pared by 6 bases and J by 4 bases, with 9 bases of the junction left unmatched. The CDR3 sequence: CASSPPGTVGNTIYF. Here the CDR3 DNA reads TGTGCCAGCAGCCCCCCCGGGACAGTCGGAAACACCATATATTTT.

This chain's CDR3 is CATSGTGGSEQFF. Written as DNA, the CDR3 is TGTGCCACCAGCGGGACGGGGGGGAGTGAGCAGTTCTTC. The V and J genes are TRBV15 and TRBJ2-1, with 8 positions matching TRBD2. The CDR3 loop spans 13 amino acids. Looked up from germline, CDR1 is LNHNV and CDR2 is YYDKDF (reference sequence). The ends lost 5 bases at V and 9 bases at J; junction bases unmatched: 6.

The rearrangement joins TRBV27 to TRBJ2-2; 7 nucleotides match TRBD2. The trim removed 8 bases at V and 0 bases at J, leaving 9 bases unmatched. The CDR3 has 16 residues. Per germline, CDR1 MNHEY and CDR2 SMNVEV (reference sequence). CDR3 protein: CASRPLAVPNTGELFF. In nucleotides, the CDR3 is TGTGCCAGCCGCCCTCTAGCGGTCCCGAACACCGGGGAGCTGTTTTTT.

This chain uses TRBV2 with TRBJ2-2, with TRBD2 identical over 14 bases. The length of the CDR3 is 18 residues. V shed 5 bases, J shed 5 bases, and the junction held 10 bases outside the gene matches. Per the germline V gene, CDR1 is SNHLY and CDR2 is FYNNEI. The CDR3 sequence: CASSRGLAGASGTGELFF. The DNA of the CDR3 is TGTGCCAGCAGTAGGGGACTAGCGGGAGCGTCCGGGACCGGGGAGCTGTTTTTT.

The gene calls are TRBV7-9 and TRBJ1-6, with TRBD1 as a possible D gene (6 bases). There are 16 residues in the CDR3. In germline, CDR1 is SEHNR, CDR2 FQNEAQ (reference sequence). Trimming took off 4 bases at V and 2 bases at J, with 12 bases between the two ends. The CDR3 DNA follows: TGTGCCAGCAGCTCCATGACAGGCCCCTATAATTCACCCCTCCACTTT. Translated, it gives CASSSMTGPYNSPLHF. Based on the CDR3 plus reference TRBV7-9 and TRBJ1-6, the full variable domain is DTGVSQNPRHKITKRGQNVTFRCDPISEHNRLYWYRQTLGQGPEFLTYFQNEAQLEKSRLLSDRFSAERPKGSFSTLEIQRTEQGDSAMYLCASSSMTGPYNSPLHFGNGTRLTVT.

The gene calls are TRBV27 and TRBJ1-1, with 7 bases that match TRBD1. The CDR3 totals 15 residues. Trimming at V came to 0 bases and at J to 0 bases, leaving 1 base not matched to a gene. The germline CDR1 and CDR2 sequences are MNHEY and SMNVEV (reference sequence). This CDR3 is CASSLSGTVNTEAFF. DNA for the CDR3: TGTGCCAGCAGTTTATCCGGGACAGTGAACACTGAAGCTTTCTTT.

The chain recombines TRBV5-1 with TRBJ2-1; 9 nucleotides align to TRBD1. The CDR3 spans 17 residues. Germline CDR1 is SGHRS and CDR2 is YFSETQ. Trimming at V came to 4 bases and at J to 4 bases, leaving 12 bases not matched to a gene. CDR3 loop: CASSRQPPGQGYNEQFF. The CDR3 DNA is TGCGCCAGCAGCAGACAACCCCCGGGACAGGGATACAATGAGCAGTTCTTC.

The rearrangement joins TRBV7-3 to TRBJ1-3; 9 bases align to TRBD1. The CDR3 runs 16 residues. The germline V gene encodes CDR1 SGHTA and CDR2 FQGTGA. With V trimmed by 0 bases and J by 0 bases, 0 bases remained unmatched. The CDR3 loop reads CASSLTGQGSGNTIYF. CDR3 nucleotides: TGTGCCAGCAGCTTAACGGGACAGGGCTCTGGAAACACCATATATTTT.

This CDR3 reads CASSLKRQETQYF. CDR3 nucleotides: TGTGCCAGCAGTTTAAAGCGACAAGAGACCCAGTACTTC. The chain has TRBV27 and TRBJ2-5; no firm D call. Germline CDR1 reads MNHEY; CDR2 reads SMNVEV (reference sequence). Deletions cut 2 bases from V and 2 bases from J, with 6 bases between. This CDR3 contains 13 residues.

Only one count was recorded for this clone. The chain links TRBV10-3 to TRBJ1-1; D not certain. Germline V lookup: CDR1 ENHRY, CDR2 SYGVKD. With 4 bases removed from V and 8 bases from J, the gap between germline ends came to 14 bases. This CDR3 spans 13 amino acids. The CDR3 is CAISGALLVEAFF. DNA of the CDR3: TGTGCCATCAGTGGAGCTTTATTGGTAGAAGCTTTCTTT.

V and J are TRBV7-2 and TRBJ2-7, with TRBD1 matching 11 bases. Germline values: CDR1 SGHTA, CDR2 FQGNSA. J lost 3 bases, V lost 5 bases, and 6 bases had no gene match. The CDR3 sequence is 15 residues long. The CDR3 DNA follows: TGTGCCAGCAGCCGGGGACAGGGGGTGTTCTACGAGCAGTACTTC. It specifies CASSRGQGVFYEQYF.

This chain links TRBV7-9 with TRBJ1-1; D may be TRBD1 (6 bases). This CDR3 has 13 residues. The germline V and J ends were trimmed by 4 bases and 4 bases, with 10 bases remaining between them. The germline V gene has CDR1 SEHNR and CDR2 FQNEAQ (reference sequence). As DNA, the CDR3 is TGTGCCAGCAGCTATACAGGGCGCACTGAAGCTTTCTTT. Translating gives CASSYTGRTEAFF. Together with reference TRBV7-9 and TRBJ1-1, the CDR3 gives the full variable domain: DTGVSQNPRHKITKRGQNVTFRCDPISEHNRLYWYRQTLGQGPEFLTYFQNEAQLEKSRLLSDRFSAERPKGSFSTLEIQRTEQGDSAMYLCASSYTGRTEAFFGQGTRLTVV.

The genes are TRBV28 and TRBJ2-1; tentatively, D is TRBD2 (6 bases). CDR1 is MDHEN and CDR2 is SYDVKM in the germline V gene. V shed 2 bases and J shed 7 bases, with 21 bases lying between them. CDR3 length equals 17 residues. CDR3 sequence (DNA): TGTGCCAGCAGTTTACGTCGTGGGGGGAGTGGTTGGAATGAGCAGTTCTTC. Translating it yields CASSLRRGGSGWNEQFF.

The chain joins TRBV28 to TRBJ2-7; possible D gene TRBD1, 6 bases. Germline CDR1 and CDR2: MDHEN and SYDVKM. Trimming left V 6 bases short and J 2 bases short, with 20 bases between. The CDR3 runs 16 residues. CDR3 nucleotide sequence: TGTGCCAGCAGCCAACATCTGACAGGAAATCCCTACGAGCAGTACTTC. Translation gives CASSQHLTGNPYEQYF.

CDR3 in amino acids: CATLAGRVNTEAFF. The CDR3, as DNA: TGTGCCACCCTGGCGGGGCGGGTGAACACTGAAGCTTTCTTT. The rearrangement uses TRBV15 and TRBJ1-1; TRBD1 is a possible D gene (5 bases). Deletions cut 8 bases from V and 0 bases from J, with 13 bases between. Germline assignment: CDR1 LNHNV and CDR2 YYDKDF (reference sequence). This CDR3 has 14 amino acids.

The J gene is TRBJ1-1, the V gene TRBV28; the match to TRBD1 covers 11 bases. The germline CDR1 and CDR2 sequences are MDHEN and SYDVKM. The CDR3 has 15 amino acids. V trimming: 4 bases; J trimming: 7 bases; junction bases outside the gene matches: 8. CDR3 amino acids: CASSSTDRGHGEAFF. DNA of the CDR3: TGTGCCAGCAGTTCCACGGACAGGGGGCACGGTGAAGCTTTCTTT.

The chain couples TRBV5-1 to TRBJ2-1; 7 bases fit TRBD1. V gave up 4 bases and J gave up 5 bases; unmatched junction bases: 9. The CDR3 totals 15 residues. Germline V gene lookup returns CDR1 SGHRS and CDR2 YFSETQ. This CDR3 is CASSANRGTHNEQFF. DNA of the CDR3: TGCGCCAGCAGCGCTAACAGGGGTACCCACAATGAGCAGTTCTTC.

The chain has TRBV5-1 and TRBJ1-1; 9 nucleotides match TRBD1. This CDR3 has 17 amino acids. Per the germline V gene, CDR1 is SGHRS and CDR2 is YFSETQ. Unmatched junction bases numbered 11, after V lost 4 bases and J lost 1 base. The CDR3 nucleotides read TGCGCCAGCAGCCCAGTCCCGGGACAGGGCCCGAACACTGAAGCTTTCTTT. Translating it yields CASSPVPGQGPNTEAFF.

The V call is TRBV2, the J call TRBJ1-2; unclear D gene. Germline loops: CDR1 SNHLY, CDR2 FYNNEI. This CDR3 has 13 amino acids. The V end lost 8 bases, the J end lost 1 base, and 11 bases lay between the germline ends. CDR3 coding DNA: TGTGCCAGCGCCTTGGCGGATAACTATGGCTACACCTTC. This codes for CASALADNYGYTF.

The V gene is TRBV29-1, the J gene TRBJ1-2; D call uncertain. Per the germline V gene, CDR1 is SQVTM and CDR2 is ANQGSEA. The length of the CDR3 is 13 residues. V lost 2 bases to trimming and J lost 3 bases, with 10 bases between them. CDR3 residues: CSVEQAADYGYTF. CDR3 DNA sequence: TGCAGCGTTGAACAAGCGGCAGACTATGGCTACACCTTC.

The chain recombines TRBV5-1 with TRBJ2-1; maybe TRBD2 (5 bases). This CDR3 has 14 residues. The V gene lost 0 bases and the J gene lost 7 bases, with 11 bases spanning the gap. The germline gives CDR1 SGHRS, CDR2 YFSETQ. The CDR3 sequence: CASSLAGSRNEQFF. CDR3 in DNA: TGCGCCAGCAGCTTGGCGGGGTCCCGTAATGAGCAGTTCTTC.

The chain recombines TRBV11-2 with TRBJ1-3; unclear D gene. The CDR3 has 13 residues. Trimming removed 1 base at V and 10 bases at J, with 11 bases between. Germline-derived CDR1 and CDR2 are SGHAT and FQNNGV. The CDR3 is CASSLARGWTIYF. CDR3 coding DNA: TGTGCCAGCAGCTTAGCGCGTGGTTGGACCATATATTTT.